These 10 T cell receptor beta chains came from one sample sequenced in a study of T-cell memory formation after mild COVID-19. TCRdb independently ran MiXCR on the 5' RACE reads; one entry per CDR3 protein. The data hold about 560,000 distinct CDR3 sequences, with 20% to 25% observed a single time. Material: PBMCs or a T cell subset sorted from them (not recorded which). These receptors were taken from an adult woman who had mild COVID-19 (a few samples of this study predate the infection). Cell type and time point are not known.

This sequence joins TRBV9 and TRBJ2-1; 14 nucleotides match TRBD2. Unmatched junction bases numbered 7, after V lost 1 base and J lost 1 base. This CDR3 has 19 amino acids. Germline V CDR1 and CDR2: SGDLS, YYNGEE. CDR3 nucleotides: TGTGCCAGCAGCGTATGGGGACTAGCGGGAGTCGGGTCCTACAATGAGCAGTTCTTC. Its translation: CASSVWGLAGVGSYNEQFF. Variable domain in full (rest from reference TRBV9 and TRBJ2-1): DSGVTQTPKHLITATGQRVTLRCSPRSGDLSVYWYQQSLDQGLQFLIQYYNGEERAKGNILERFSAQQFPDLHSELNLSSLELGDSALYFCASSVWGLAGVGSYNEQFFGPGTRLTVL.

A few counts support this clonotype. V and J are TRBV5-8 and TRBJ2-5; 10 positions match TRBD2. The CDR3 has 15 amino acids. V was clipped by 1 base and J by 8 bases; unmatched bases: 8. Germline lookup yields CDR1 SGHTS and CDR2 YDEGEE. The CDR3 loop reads CASSLSLTSGRTQYF. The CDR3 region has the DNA TGTGCCAGCAGCTTGAGCCTGACTAGCGGGCGTACCCAGTACTTC.

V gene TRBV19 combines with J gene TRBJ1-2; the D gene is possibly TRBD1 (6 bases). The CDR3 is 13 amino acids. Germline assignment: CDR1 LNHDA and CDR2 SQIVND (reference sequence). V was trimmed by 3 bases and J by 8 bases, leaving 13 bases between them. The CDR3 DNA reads TGTGCCAGTAGTATCCAGACAGGACGAGGCTACACCTTC. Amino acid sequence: CASSIQTGRGYTF.

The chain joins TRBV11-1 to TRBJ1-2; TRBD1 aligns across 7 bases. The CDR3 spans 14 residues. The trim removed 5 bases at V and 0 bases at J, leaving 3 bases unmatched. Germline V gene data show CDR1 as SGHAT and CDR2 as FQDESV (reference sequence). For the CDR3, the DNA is TGTGCCAGCAGCCGGGACAGTGCTAACTATGGCTACACCTTC. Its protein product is CASSRDSANYGYTF.

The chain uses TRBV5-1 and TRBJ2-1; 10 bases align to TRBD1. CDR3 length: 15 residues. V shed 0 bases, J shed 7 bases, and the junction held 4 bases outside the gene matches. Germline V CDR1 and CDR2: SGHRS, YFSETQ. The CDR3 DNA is TGCGCCAGCAGCTTGGAGACAGGGGGCAGTAATGAGCAGTTCTTC. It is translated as CASSLETGGSNEQFF.

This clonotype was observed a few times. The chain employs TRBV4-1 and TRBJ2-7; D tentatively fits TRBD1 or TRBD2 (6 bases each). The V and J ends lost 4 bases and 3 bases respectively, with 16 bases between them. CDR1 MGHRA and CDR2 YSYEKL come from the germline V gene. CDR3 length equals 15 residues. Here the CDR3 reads CASSLPTGGVYEQYF. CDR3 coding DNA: TGCGCCAGCAGCCTTCCGACAGGAGGGGTCTACGAGCAGTACTTC.

The CDR3 spells CASIQGAGNNEQFF. In nucleotides, the CDR3 is TGTGCCAGTATACAGGGGGCCGGGAACAATGAGCAGTTCTTC. The chain carries TRBV5-4 and TRBJ2-1; TRBD1 matches 9 bases. Germline CDR1 reads SGHNT; CDR2 reads YYREEE (reference sequence). J gave up 5 bases and V 8 bases, and 8 bases lay outside the gene matches. The length of the CDR3 is 14 residues.

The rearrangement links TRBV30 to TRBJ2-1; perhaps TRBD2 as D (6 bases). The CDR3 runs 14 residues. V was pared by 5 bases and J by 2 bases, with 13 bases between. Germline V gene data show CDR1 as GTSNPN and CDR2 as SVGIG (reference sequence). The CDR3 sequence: CAWQRGTPYNEQFF. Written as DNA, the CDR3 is TGTGCCTGGCAGCGCGGGACCCCCTACAATGAGCAGTTCTTC.

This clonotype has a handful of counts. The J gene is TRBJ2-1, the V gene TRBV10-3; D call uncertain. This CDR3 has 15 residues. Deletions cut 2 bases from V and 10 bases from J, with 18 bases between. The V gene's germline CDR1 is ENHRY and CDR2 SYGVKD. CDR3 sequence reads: CAISEPALKKGEQFF. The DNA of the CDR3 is TGTGCCATCAGTGAGCCCGCACTCAAAAAAGGGGAGCAGTTCTTC.

CDR3 region: CATSDGDHTDTQYF. The CDR3 DNA follows: TGTGCCACCAGTGATGGGGACCACACAGATACGCAGTATTTT. The chain employs TRBV24-1 and TRBJ2-3, with D possibly being TRBD1 or TRBD2 (5 bases each). The germline gives CDR1 KGHDR, CDR2 SFDVKD. Trimming removed 3 bases from V and 2 bases from J, with 8 bases in between. The CDR3 length is 14 residues.